This T cell receptor beta chain stems from a study of glioma-infiltrating T cells after dendritic cell vaccination. Study at large: Treatment, given 2003 to 2012, was autologous tumor lysate-pulsed dendritic cell vaccination.

Germline trimming cut 4 bases from V and 4 bases from J; bases unmatched to any gene: 5. There are 14 residues in the CDR3. Per germline, CDR1 LNHDA and CDR2 SQIVND (reference sequence). Patients had residual fresh-frozen tumor tissue and more than two years of survival data. Data came from immunoSEQ multiplex PCR; TCRdb stores just in-frame clones and leaves some out. The data contain 71,000 or so clones, around 86% of them singletons. There are a few counts of this clone. This clonotype was obtained from a human donor with glioblastoma. The sample was blood, taken before dendritic cell vaccination. V usage is TRBV19 and J usage is TRBJ2-3; 7 bases agree with TRBD1. The CDR3: CASSKDRAADTQYF. The CDR3, as DNA: TGTGCCAGTAGTAAAGACAGGGCAGCAGATACGCAGTATTTT.